A selection of T cell receptor beta chains follows, all from one sample in a study of blood T cell repertoires in COVID-19. Data came from immunoSEQ multiplex PCR; TCRdb stores just in-frame clones and leaves some out. Found here are about 91,000 clones, nearly 90% of them singletons; the top ten hold approximately 5%. The sample was peripheral blood. Receptors were obtained from a man between 70 and 80 years old with acute or convalescent COVID-19. Each CDR3 is given with its conserved first and last residue. A D gene is named only where the DNA matches it firmly. Expanded clones are given a class, and other clones once, few, many or no size at all.

j_call v_call d_call clone_size cdr3_nt cdr3_aa
TRBJ2-5 TRBV6-5 . . TGTGCCAGCAGTTACCGCGCCAGGGACCAAGAGACCCAGTACTTC CASSYRARDQETQYF
TRBJ1-4 TRBV6-6 . . TGTGCCAGCAGTTGGCTGGGCACTAATGAAAAACTGTTTTTT CASSWLGTNEKLFF
TRBJ2-7 TRBV18 . . TGTGCCAGCTCACCTAGGCAGGACTACGAGCAGTACTTC CASSPRQDYEQYF
TRBJ2-5 TRBV3-1/TRBV3-2 TRBD2 . TGTGCCAGCAGCCCCGGGACTAGCGGGGGGTCTCAAGAGACCCAGTACTTC CASSPGTSGGSQETQYF
TRBJ2-5 TRBV3-1/TRBV3-2 . . TGTGCCAGCAGCCAAGAGAATGTCTCCCCGGGAGAGACCCAGTACTTC CASSQENVSPGETQYF
TRBJ2-1 TRBV7-3 TRBD1 . TGTGCCAGCAGCCGGACAGACAGGGCGCGTGAGCAGTTCTTC CASSRTDRAREQFF
TRBJ2-2 TRBV11-3 . . TGTGCCAGCAGCTTAGATCCCGCGACCGGGGAGCTGTTTTTT CASSLDPATGELFF
TRBJ1-3 TRBV11-2 . few TGTGCCAGCAGCTCCTCTCGGTCTGGAAACACCATATATTTT CASSSSRSGNTIYF
TRBJ1-1 TRBV3-1/TRBV3-2 TRBD1 few TGTGCCAGCAGCCCCGGGACAGCCGAAGCTTTCTTT CASSPGTAEAFF
TRBJ2-1 TRBV27 TRBD1 . TGTGCCAGCAAATGGTCAGGGGGCTACAATGAGCAGTTCTTC CASKWSGGYNEQFF
TRBJ1-5 TRBV4-1 . . TGCGCCAGCAGCCAAGGGACAGTGATGGATCAGCCCCAGCATTTT CASSQGTVMDQPQHF
TRBJ1-1 TRBV2 TRBD1 . TGTGCCAGCAGTGGGGACAGGGTTATGAACACTGAAGCTTTCTTT CASSGDRVMNTEAFF
TRBJ2-3 TRBV5-1 TRBD2 . TGCGCCAGCAGCTTGACCGGGGGGGCAGATACGCAGTATTTT CASSLTGGADTQYF
TRBJ1-1 TRBV9 . few TGTGCCAGCAGCTCAGGGTGGGCCACTGAAGCTTTCTTT CASSSGWATEAFF
TRBJ1-1 TRBV6-5 . . TGTGCCAGCAGTAGGGCCCGGACAGCGAACACTGAAGCTTTCTTT CASSRARTANTEAFF
TRBJ1-4 TRBV19 . . TGTGCCAGTAGTACGACTTGGGGAGCAACTAATGAAAAACTGTTTTTT CASSTTWGATNEKLFF
TRBJ1-3 TRBV15 . . TGTGCCACCAGCAGAGACATCTCTGGAAACACCATATATTTT CATSRDISGNTIYF
TRBJ2-7 TRBV7-9 . once TGTGCCAGCAGCCGCCCCCAGGGGTACGAGCAGTACTTC CASSRPQGYEQYF
TRBJ1-2 TRBV12-3/TRBV12-4 . . TGTGCCAGCAGGGGGGGGGTATTAGGCTACACCTTC CASRGGVLGYTF
TRBJ1-5 TRBV4-1 TRBD1 . TGCGCCAGCAGCCAAGCCGTGGGACAGGGGGCTAATCAGCCCCAGCATTTT CASSQAVGQGANQPQHF
TRBJ2-7 TRBV6-6 TRBD1 . TGTGCCAGCGGACAGGGCTACGAGCAGTACTTC CASGQGYEQYF
TRBJ1-2 TRBV27 . few TGTGCCAGCAGTTTATCCGGCGGTAGCTACACCTTC CASSLSGGSYTF
TRBJ1-5 TRBV19 TRBD1 once TGTGCCAGTACCATAAACCCACAGGGGGCAGAGAGCAATCAGCCCCAGCATTTT CASTINPQGAESNQPQHF
TRBJ1-2 TRBV2 . . TGTGCCAGCACAGGGGCCCCGAACTATGGCTACACCTTC CASTGAPNYGYTF
TRBJ2-2 TRBV6-2/TRBV6-3 TRBD1 few TGTGCCAGCAGTAACACAGGGGTCTCCGGGGAGCTGTTTTTT CASSNTGVSGELFF
TRBJ2-4 TRBV5-6 . . TGTGCCAGCAGCGCGGGACTTCAAACCAAAAACATTCAGTACTTC CASSAGLQTKNIQYF
TRBJ1-2 TRBV7-8 TRBD1 once TGTGCCAGCAGCTTATCAGACAGGGACCTGAGCTATGGCTACACCTTC CASSLSDRDLSYGYTF
TRBJ2-7 TRBV5-1 TRBD1 . TGCGCCAGCAGCTTGGACGGGACAGGGTCCTACGAGCAGTACTTC CASSLDGTGSYEQYF
TRBJ2-7 TRBV5-4 TRBD1 . TGTGCCAGCAGCTTAGGACAGGGTAATCTCTACGAGCAGTACTTC CASSLGQGNLYEQYF
TRBJ1-2 TRBV21-1 . . TGTGCCAGCAGCGAGACCAGAGGAGATGGCTACACCTTC CASSETRGDGYTF
TRBJ2-3 TRBV7-2 TRBD2 . TGTGCCAGCAGCCCCAGACTAGCGGGGGGAGTAGATACGCAGTATTTT CASSPRLAGGVDTQYF
TRBJ2-2 TRBV6-6 . . TGTGCCAGCAGTTACTCGATGGGGGGGAACACCGGGGAGCTGTTTTTT CASSYSMGGNTGELFF
TRBJ1-6 TRBV9 TRBD1 . TGTGCCAGCAGCGTTGGACAGGGACCTTCACCCCTCCACTTT CASSVGQGPSPLHF
TRBJ1-2 TRBV19 . . TGTGCCACCGCCAAGGAGCATTACTATGGCTACACCTTC CATAKEHYYGYTF
TRBJ2-5 TRBV5-1 TRBD2 . TGCGCCAGCAGCTTGGGACTAGCGGGGGGGAACCAAGAGACCCAGTACTTC CASSLGLAGGNQETQYF
TRBJ2-2 TRBV2 TRBD2 . TGTGCCAGCAGTCGCCAGCGGGGGAACACCGGGGAGCTGTTTTTT CASSRQRGNTGELFF
TRBJ1-4 TRBV27 TRBD1 . TGTGCCAGCAGGGCAGCGACAGGGCCTGAAAAACTGTTTTTT CASRAATGPEKLFF
TRBJ2-1 TRBV5-4 . . TGTGCCAGCAGCACCGTCGGACTGGAGGTGTTCTTC CASSTVGLEVFF
TRBJ2-2 TRBV6-5 . . TGTGCCAGCGACCGAGGGAATGCCGGGGAGCTGTTTTTT CASDRGNAGELFF
TRBJ2-1 TRBV6-4 TRBD2 . TGTGCCAGCAGTTCCGGGACTAGCGGGGGGGCCCATGAGCAGTTCTTC CASSSGTSGGAHEQFF
TRBJ1-4 TRBV7-9 . . TGTGCCAGCAGTCAGACAGGAATGGGTGAAAAACTGTTTTTT CASSQTGMGEKLFF
TRBJ1-6 TRBV11-2 TRBD1 once TGTGCCAGCAGTTTCAGGGGGAACAATTCACCCCTCCACTTT CASSFRGNNSPLHF
TRBJ1-5 TRBV19 TRBD1 . TGTGCCAGTAGCCCCCCGGACAGGGGAGTTCAGCCCCAGCATTTT CASSPPDRGVQPQHF
TRBJ2-1 TRBV6-4 TRBD1 . TGTGCCAGCAGGCCAACAGGGGGCAGTGAGCAGTTCTTC CASRPTGGSEQFF
TRBJ1-1 TRBV7-2 TRBD1 . TGTGCCAGCAGCACCCCGGACAGGGAATCTGAAGCTTTCTTT CASSTPDRESEAFF
TRBJ2-7 TRBV11-2 . . TGTGCCAGCAGCCCTCGGCGGGACTACGAGCAGTACTTC CASSPRRDYEQYF
TRBJ2-7 TRBV30 TRBD1 . TGTGCCTGGAGTGTTCAGGTAGGGGGCCGGTACGAGCAGTACTTC CAWSVQVGGRYEQYF
TRBJ1-4 TRBV6-2/TRBV6-3 . . TGTGCCAGCAGTTCTCTAGCAACTAATGAAAAACTGTTTTTT CASSSLATNEKLFF
TRBJ2-7 TRBV14 . . TGTGCCAGCAGCCACGGCCATGGACGGGAGAGCTCCTACGAGCAGTACTTC CASSHGHGRESSYEQYF
TRBJ2-6 TRBV11-3 . . TGTGCCAGCAGCGCAGCGGGCTCCCTCTCTGGGGCCAACGTCCTGACTTTC CASSAAGSLSGANVLTF
TRBJ1-2 TRBV11-2 TRBD1 once TGTGCCAGCAGACCAGCCGGGACAGGGGGAGGAGGCTACACCTTC CASRPAGTGGGGYTF
TRBJ2-5 TRBV28 . . TGTGCCAGCAGTTTACCTCCTTCGGGGGCCCAGTACTTC CASSLPPSGAQYF